Shown below are 6 T cell receptor beta chains from a single sample sequenced in a study of identical twins. Each CDR3 protein is one row after TCRdb ran MiXCR on the 5' RACE reads. This sample has under 300,000 distinct CDR3 sequences, with roughly 13% found just once. These data also formed part of another study, on yellow fever vaccine responses in identical twins.

The specimen was memory (CD45RO+) T cells sorted from blood. The receptors come from a woman aged 18-29 years in good health.

The chain couples TRBV10-3 to TRBJ1-2; 7 bases fit TRBD1. Germline CDR1 is ENHRY and CDR2 is SYGVKD. Trimming cost V 3 bases and J 2 bases; bases outside gene matches: 9. The CDR3 is 16 amino acids. The CDR3: CAISEFEGGGNYGYTF. CDR3 bases: TGTGCCATCAGTGAATTTGAAGGAGGGGGCAACTATGGCTACACCTTC.

The genes are TRBV21-1 and TRBJ2-7; the DNA was not compared with TRBD2, the D call given in the table. TRBV21-1 is a pseudogene. The CDR3 has 17 amino acids. The CDR3 spells CASTTLALAGDPYEQYF. CDR3 bases: TGTGCCAGCACCACCCTGGCACTAGCGGGGGACCCATACGAGCAGTACTTC.

A few counts support this clonotype. This chain uses TRBV6-5 with TRBJ1-1; D might be TRBD1 (6 bases). Trimming shortened V by 11 bases and J by 3 bases, and 13 bases separated the two germline ends. In germline, CDR1 is MNHEY, CDR2 SVGAGI. This CDR3 has 12 amino acids. The CDR3 nucleotides are TGTGCCTGCACAGGGTCGGACACTGAAGCTTTCTTT. Amino acids: CACTGSDTEAFF.

Points on this clonotype: At one end the junction does not follow the germline gene, possibly because of a read error. The chain links TRBV7-7 to TRBJ2-1; a possible D gene is TRBD1 (6 bases). The CDR3 loop spans 13 amino acids. In germline, CDR1 is SSHAT, CDR2 FNYEAQ (reference sequence). The chain's CDR3 is CASSLRPGDEQFF. CDR3 coding DNA: TGTGCTAGCAGCTTAAGACCAGGGGATGAGCAGTTCTTC.

This chain joins TRBV10-1 and TRBJ1-1; D gene ambiguous. Looked up from germline, CDR1 is WNHNN and CDR2 is SYGVQD (reference sequence). The CDR3 has 14 residues. V was trimmed by 2 bases and J by 11 bases, leaving 18 bases between them. CDR3 residues: CASSEVAGRRTAFF. The CDR3 region has the DNA TGCGCCAGCAGTGAGGTCGCAGGCCGGCGGACGGCTTTCTTT.

CDR3 region: CAISESMASGRTDTQYF. The CDR3 nucleotides read TGTGCCATCAGTGAGTCGATGGCTAGCGGGAGGACAGATACGCAGTATTTT. The gene calls are TRBV10-3 and TRBJ2-3; 11 positions agree with TRBD2. Germline V gene sequence: CDR1 ENHRY, CDR2 SYGVKD. The CDR3 is 17 amino acids. Trimming took 0 bases from V and 3 from J; bases not matched to a gene: 5.